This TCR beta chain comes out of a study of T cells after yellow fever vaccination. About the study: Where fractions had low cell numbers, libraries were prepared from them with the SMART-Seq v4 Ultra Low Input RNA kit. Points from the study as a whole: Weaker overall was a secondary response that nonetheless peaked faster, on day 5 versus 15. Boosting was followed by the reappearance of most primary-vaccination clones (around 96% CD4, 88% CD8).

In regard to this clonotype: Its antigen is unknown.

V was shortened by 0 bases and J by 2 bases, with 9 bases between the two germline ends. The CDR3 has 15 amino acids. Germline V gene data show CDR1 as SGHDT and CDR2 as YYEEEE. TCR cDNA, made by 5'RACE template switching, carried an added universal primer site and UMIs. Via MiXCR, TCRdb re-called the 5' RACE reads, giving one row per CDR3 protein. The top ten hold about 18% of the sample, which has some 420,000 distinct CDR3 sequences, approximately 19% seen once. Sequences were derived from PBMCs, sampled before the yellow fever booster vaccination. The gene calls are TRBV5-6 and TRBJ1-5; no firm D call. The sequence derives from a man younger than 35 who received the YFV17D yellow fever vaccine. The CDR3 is CASSLEGFGNQPQHF. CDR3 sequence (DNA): TGTGCCAGCAGCTTGGAGGGATTCGGCAATCAGCCCCAGCATTTT.